This TCR beta chain was sequenced in a study of graft-versus-host responses after intestinal transplantation. Study-wide context: Anti-thymocyte globulin induction was given to all recipients, followed by tacrolimus and steroids for around 3 years.

The data were produced by immunoSEQ multiplex PCR, yet TCRdb's version contains in-frame clones alone and is incomplete. The sample records about 51,000 clones, roughly 95% being singletons. Overall study results and limits: GvH clone levels peaked in circulation, and this peak was associated with early post-transplant HvG declines. Some patients had graft-donor T cell macrochimerism. In their allografts, the ratios of graft-versus-host to host-versus-graft T cell clones were high. Among recipient marrow samples, GvH clones were found; some appeared first in ileum or blood.

Comments on this clone: Its antigen is unknown.

The origin of this receptor is a human donor who was the organ donor for an intestinal transplant. Here the sequenced sample was unstimulated CD8+ T cells sorted from spleen or lymph node cells, taken before transplant.

The DNA for the CDR3 is TGTGCCAGTTGCTGGCAGGGAGAATATGGCTACACCTTC. It yields the protein CASCWQGEYGYTF. The chain couples TRBV28 to TRBJ1-2; tentative D call: TRBD1 (5 bases). Germline CDR1 MDHEN, CDR2 SYDVKM. V shed 9 bases and J shed 5 bases, with 16 bases lying between them. The CDR3 spans 13 residues.